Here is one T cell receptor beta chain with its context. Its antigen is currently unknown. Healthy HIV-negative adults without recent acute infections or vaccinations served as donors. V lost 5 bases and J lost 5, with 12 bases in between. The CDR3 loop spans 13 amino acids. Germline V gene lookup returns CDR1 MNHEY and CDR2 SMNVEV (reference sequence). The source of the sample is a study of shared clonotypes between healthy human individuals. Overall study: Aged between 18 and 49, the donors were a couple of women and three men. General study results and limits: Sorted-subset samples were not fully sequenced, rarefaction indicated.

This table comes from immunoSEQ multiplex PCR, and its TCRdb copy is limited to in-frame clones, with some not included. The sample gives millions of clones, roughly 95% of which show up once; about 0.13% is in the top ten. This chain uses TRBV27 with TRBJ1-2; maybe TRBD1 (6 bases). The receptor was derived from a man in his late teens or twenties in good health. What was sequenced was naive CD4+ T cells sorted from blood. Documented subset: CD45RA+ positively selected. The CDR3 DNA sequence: TGTGCCAGCAGTGCAACAGGGAAGTATGGCTACACCTTC. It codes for CASSATGKYGYTF.